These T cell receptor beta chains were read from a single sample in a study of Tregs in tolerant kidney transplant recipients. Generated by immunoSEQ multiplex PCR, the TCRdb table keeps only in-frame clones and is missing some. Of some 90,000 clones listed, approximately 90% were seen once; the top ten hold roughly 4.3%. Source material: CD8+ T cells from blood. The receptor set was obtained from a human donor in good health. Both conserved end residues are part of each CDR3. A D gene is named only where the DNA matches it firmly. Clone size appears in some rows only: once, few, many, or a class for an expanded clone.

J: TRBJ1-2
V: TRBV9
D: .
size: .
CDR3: CASSPRTF
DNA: TGTGCCAGCAGCCCCCGCACCTTC

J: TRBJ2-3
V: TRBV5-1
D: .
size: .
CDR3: CASSSDTVYRVGRTDTQYF
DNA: TGCGCCAGCAGCTCAGACACGGTATACAGGGTTGGAAGGACAGATACGCAGTATTTT

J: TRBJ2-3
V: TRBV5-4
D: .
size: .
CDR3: CASSLGGQTDTQYF
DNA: TGTGCCAGCAGCTTGGGGGGGCAAACAGATACGCAGTATTTT

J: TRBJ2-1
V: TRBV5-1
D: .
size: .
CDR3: CASSLEGVRGNYNEQFF
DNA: TGCGCCAGCAGCTTGGAAGGTGTCAGGGGAAACTACAATGAGCAGTTCTTC

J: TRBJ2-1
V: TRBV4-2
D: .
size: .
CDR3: CASSQDSNEQFF
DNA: TGTGCCAGCAGCCAAGACTCCAATGAGCAGTTCTTC

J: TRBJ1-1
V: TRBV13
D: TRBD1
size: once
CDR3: CASSPRDRGMNTEAFF
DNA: TGTGCCAGCAGCCCCCGGGACAGAGGCATGAACACTGAAGCTTTCTTT

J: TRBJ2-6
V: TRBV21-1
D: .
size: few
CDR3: CASSKDPSYSGANVLTF
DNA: TGTGCCAGCAGCAAAGACCCTTCCTACTCTGGGGCCAACGTCCTGACTTTC

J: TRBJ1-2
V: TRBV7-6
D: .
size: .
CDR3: CASSLDVRGSDGYTF
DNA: TGTGCCAGCAGCTTAGATGTCAGGGGATCGGATGGCTACACCTTC

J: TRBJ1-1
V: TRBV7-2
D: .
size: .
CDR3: CASSLNTEAFF
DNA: TGTGCCAGCAGCCTGAACACTGAAGCTTTCTTT

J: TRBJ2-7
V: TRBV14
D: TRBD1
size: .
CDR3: CASRQGASYEQYF
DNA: TGTGCCAGCAGACAGGGGGCCTCCTACGAGCAGTACTTC

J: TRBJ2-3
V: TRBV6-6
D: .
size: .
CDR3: CASSPGSGLDTQYF
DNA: TGTGCCAGCAGCCCCGGAAGCGGATTGGATACGCAGTATTTT

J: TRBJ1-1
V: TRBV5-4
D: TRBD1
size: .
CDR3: CASTYRGGTEAFF
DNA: TGTGCCAGCACCTACAGGGGGGGCACTGAAGCTTTCTTT